The 6 T cell receptor beta chains presented below share a single source sample, sequenced in a study of molecular identifiers for immune sequencing clone quantification. TCRdb re-called the PCR reads with MiXCR, one entry per CDR3 protein. The sample yields about 640,000 distinct CDR3 sequences, 20% seen once. Sequencing was done on a sample of naive CD8+ T cells from blood, with Jurkat cell RNA spiked in. The subset denotes: FACS-sorted CD8+CD4-CCR7+CD45RA+ naive T cells. The source of these receptors is a human donor in good health. Some libraries in this study had Jurkat cell RNA spiked in.

A remark on this clonotype: Its ends do not fully match the called genes, so a read error is possible. The V call is TRBV18, the J call TRBJ2-7; 8 bases agree with TRBD2. The CDR3 contains 15 residues. Looked up from germline, CDR1 is KGHSH and CDR2 is LQKENI. CDR3 sequence: CTSSPGRVDPYEQYF. DNA of the CDR3: TGTACCAGCTCACCCGGGAGGGTAGATCCCTACGAGCAGTACTTC. The variable domain in full, completed from reference TRBV18 and TRBJ2-7, reads NAGVMQNPRHLVRRRGQEARLRCSPMKGHSHVYWYRQLPEEGLKFMVYLQKENIIDESGMPKERFSAEFPKEGPSILRIQQVVRGDSAAYFCTSSPGRVDPYEQYFGPGTRLTVT.

This clonotype was seen ten or more times. V gene TRBV6-5 combines with J gene TRBJ1-4, with TRBD1 matching over 10 bases. The J segment lost 1 base and the V segment lost 5 bases, leaving 10 bases of the junction unmatched. The CDR3 spans 18 residues. CDR1 and CDR2 from the germline V gene are MNHEY and SVGAGI. As DNA, the CDR3 is TGTGCCAGCAGTGCGACAGGGGGCGAGTGGAAAACTAATGAAAAACTGTTTTTT. Translation: CASSATGGEWKTNEKLFF.

The table lists this clonotype with a few counts. Being one base from a much bigger clone, this may be a read error. The V call is TRBV2, the J call TRBJ2-3; unclear D gene. Germline V gives CDR1 SNHLY, CDR2 FYNNEI. The CDR3 is made up of 16 amino acids. The DNA for the CDR3 is TGTGCCGGCAGTGAGGCGGCCAGGCCCAGCACAGATACGCAGTATTTT. Its translation: CAGSEAARPSTDTQYF. Together with reference TRBV2 and TRBJ2-3, the CDR3 gives the full variable domain: EPEVTQTPSHQVTQMGQEVILRCVPISNHLYFYWYRQILGQKVEFLVSFYNNEISEKSEIFDDQFSVERPDGSNFTLKIRSTKLEDSAMYFCAGSEAARPSTDTQYFGPGTRLTVL.

This clonotype has just a few counts. The V and J genes are TRBV6-5 and TRBJ1-1, with TRBD1 as a possible D gene (5 bases). This CDR3 has 15 residues. Trimming took off 4 bases at V and 2 bases at J, with 14 bases between the two ends. Germline assignment: CDR1 MNHEY and CDR2 SVGAGI. CDR3 protein: CASSSGLGGNTEAFF. In DNA, the CDR3 is TGTGCCAGCAGTTCAGGTCTGGGGGGTAACACTGAAGCTTTCTTT.

This clonotype was seen only a few times. CDR3 DNA: TGCGCCAGCAGCCAAGATGTCCCCGGGATGGGACTTAGGGGCGAGCAGTACTTC. Its translation is CASSQDVPGMGLRGEQYF. The V call is TRBV4-1, the J call TRBJ2-7, with D possibly matching TRBD2 (6 bases). With 0 bases removed from V and 6 bases from J, the gap between germline ends came to 24 bases. The CDR3 has 18 amino acids. Germline CDR1 and CDR2: MGHRA and YSYEKL.

This clonotype appeared many times. For the CDR3, the DNA is TGTGCCAGCAGTGAAGGACAGGCAGTAAACTATGGCTACACCTTC. It codes for CASSEGQAVNYGYTF. J is TRBJ1-2 and V is TRBV2; TRBD1 might be the D (6 bases). The CDR3 consists of 15 residues. Trimming cost V 1 base and J 2 bases, with 11 bases left between them. Germline loops: CDR1 SNHLY, CDR2 FYNNEI.